The 15 T cell receptor beta chains below all came from one sample that was sequenced in a study of low-dose radiotherapy and immunotherapy resistance in tumors. Alpha- and beta-chain coverage of first-strand cDNA came from TRAV- and TRBV-specific primers. A roughly 20-cycle PCR with a constant-region primer and V-primer adapter amplified TCRs. TCRdb itself ran the reads through MiXCR, one entry per CDR3 protein. This sample carries nearly 60,000 distinct CDR3 sequences, 20% to 25% of them seen once, and the ten largest clones take approximately 6.7%. The sample's time point: after trial treatment. Treatment: LDRT plus nivolumab, ipilimumab, low-dose cyclophosphamide and aspirin (RACIN trial). The input for sequencing was PBMCs, taken after low-dose radiotherapy plus immunotherapy. Receptors originate from a male donor with prostate cancer.

This clonotype appeared many times. The rearrangement joins TRBV6-2 or TRBV6-3 to TRBJ2-4; perhaps TRBD1 as D (5 bases). This CDR3 region has 11 residues. Trimming took 10 bases from V and 9 from J, leaving 13 bases between them. CDR1 is MNHEY and CDR2 is SVGEGT in the germline V gene. CDR3 protein: CATKGLVIQYF. The CDR3 coding sequence is TGTGCCACCAAGGGGCTCGTCATTCAGTACTTC.

J is TRBJ1-1 and V is TRBV29-1; possibly TRBD1 for D (5 bases). The CDR3 runs 15 residues. V gave up 5 bases and J gave up 7 bases, with 23 bases separating them. From germline, CDR1 is SQVTM and CDR2 ANQGSEA. The CDR3 bases are TGCAGCGTTCCAAGTGACGAGACAGACATCAATGAAGCTTTCTTT. Translating gives CSVPSDETDINEAFF.

This clonotype was recorded many times. The genes are TRBV20-1 and TRBJ2-7, with 14 bases aligning to TRBD2. Germline CDR1 reads DFQATT; CDR2 reads SNEGSKA (reference sequence). Trimming removed 3 bases from V and 1 base from J; junction bases left unmatched: 8. The CDR3 is made up of 17 amino acids. CDR3 sequence (DNA): TGCAGTGCTAGGGTGGGACTAGCGGGAGTTATGTCCTACGAGCAGTACTTC. Encoded protein: CSARVGLAGVMSYEQYF.

The V call is TRBV29-1, the J call TRBJ2-7, with D unclear. Germline lookup yields CDR1 SQVTM and CDR2 ANQGSEA. The CDR3 runs to 13 residues. V lost 7 bases and J lost 0, with 13 bases in between. The CDR3 sequence is CSGGGRSSYEQYF. The CDR3 bases are TGCAGCGGTGGCGGCAGGAGCTCCTACGAGCAGTACTTC.

The sample holds many counts of this clonotype. The chain has TRBV6-2 or TRBV6-3 and TRBJ1-2; maybe TRBD1 (5 bases). This CDR3 region has 14 residues. V gave up 5 bases and J gave up 7 bases, with 17 bases separating them. Germline CDR1 reads MNHEY; CDR2 reads SVGEGT. CDR3: CASSESSRDGGYTF. CDR3 nucleotides: TGTGCCAGCAGTGAAAGTTCCAGGGATGGTGGCTACACCTTC.

This clonotype was counted many times. The V gene is TRBV11-2, the J gene TRBJ2-2; either TRBD1 or TRBD2 may fit D (5 bases each). The CDR3 runs 13 residues. Germline values: CDR1 SGHAT, CDR2 FQNNGV. Trimming left V 8 bases short and J 5 bases short, with 12 bases between. The CDR3 loop reads CASQGEGTGELFF. The DNA for the CDR3 is TGTGCCAGCCAGGGAGAAGGGACCGGGGAGCTGTTTTTT.

The table lists this clonotype with many counts. The chain is built from TRBV6-5 and TRBJ2-3, with 11 bases lining up with TRBD2. With V trimmed by 6 bases and J by 2 bases, 7 bases remained unmatched. CDR3 length equals 16 residues. Germline-derived CDR1 and CDR2 are MNHEY and SVGAGI. This CDR3 is CASRLSGGEPTDTQYF. The CDR3 coding sequence is TGTGCCAGCAGACTTAGCGGGGGGGAGCCCACAGATACGCAGTATTTT.

This chain connects TRBV6-5 to TRBJ1-1; D might be TRBD1 (6 bases). The CDR3 runs to 14 residues. In germline, CDR1 is MNHEY, CDR2 SVGAGI. V lost 6 bases and J 4 bases, leaving 15 bases between the germline ends. This CDR3 reads CASSLRGRGTEAFF. DNA of the CDR3: TGTGCCAGCAGCCTTAGGGGCAGGGGCACTGAAGCTTTCTTT.

Worth noting for this clonotype: With only one base between it and a far larger clone, this is likely a read error. V usage is TRBV6-2 or TRBV6-3 and J usage is TRBJ2-7; TRBD2 matches 11 bases. After removal of 4 bases from V and 7 bases from J, the junction contained 9 bases not matched to a gene. Germline values: CDR1 MNHEY, CDR2 SVGEGT. The CDR3 has 15 residues. CDR3 residues: CASSLTSGNLNEQYF. The CDR3 nucleotides read TGTGCCAGCAGTTTGACTAGCGGGAATCTCAATGAGCAGTACTTC.

This clonotype was counted ten times or more. The chain recombines TRBV7-2 with TRBJ2-7; 10 nucleotides align to TRBD1. Germline CDR1 is SGHTA and CDR2 is FQGNSA. After removal of 5 bases from V and 6 bases from J, the junction contained 1 base not matched to a gene. The CDR3 spans 12 residues. The CDR3 loop is CASSRTGGEQYF. CDR3 sequence (DNA): TGTGCCAGCAGCCGGACAGGGGGCGAGCAGTACTTC.

On this clonotype itself: No DNA is shown, since the ends of the CDR3 on it are uncertain; the CDR3 is the one TCRdb lists. The chain uses TRBV4-3 and TRBJ2-7; TRBD1 is the table's D call, not checked against the DNA. The CDR3 contains 24 residues when both ends are counted. Germline V gene data show CDR1 as LGHNA and CDR2 as YSLEER. The CDR3 is CASTNQTSMYLCASRVQSSYEQYF.

The sample holds many counts of this clonotype. The chain combines TRBV4-2 with TRBJ2-3; D gene unclear. The CDR3 has 10 residues. Germline assignment: CDR1 LGHNA and CDR2 YNFKEQ. Trimming removed 10 bases from V and 1 base from J, with 3 bases in between. This chain's CDR3 is CATGTDTQYF. The CDR3 DNA reads as TGTGCCACCGGCACAGATACGCAGTATTTT.

This clonotype was recorded many times. The V call is TRBV14, the J call TRBJ2-4; D remains unclear. The CDR3 is 14 amino acids. Germline CDR1 and CDR2: SGHDN and FVKESK. Trimming removed 1 base from V and 0 bases from J, with 4 bases in between. The CDR3 loop is CASSQGEAKNIQYF. The CDR3 region has the DNA TGTGCCAGCAGCCAAGGGGAAGCCAAAAACATTCAGTACTTC.

DNA for the CDR3: TGTGCCAGCAGCGTAGCTCGTCCAACTAGCACAGATACGCAGTATTTT. The encoded protein is CASSVARPTSTDTQYF. V and J are TRBV9 and TRBJ2-3; D unresolved. The CDR3 totals 16 residues. Per the germline V gene, CDR1 is SGDLS and CDR2 is YYNGEE. Trimming cost V 0 bases and J 0 bases, with 11 bases left between them. Full variable domain (missing parts from reference TRBV9 and TRBJ2-3): DSGVTQTPKHLITATGQRVTLRCSPRSGDLSVYWYQQSLDQGLQFLIQYYNGEERAKGNILERFSAQQFPDLHSELNLSSLELGDSALYFCASSVARPTSTDTQYFGPGTRLTVL.

This clonotype was observed a handful of times. This chain joins TRBV28 and TRBJ2-7, with TRBD1 as a possible D gene (6 bases). Germline CDR1 reads MDHEN; CDR2 reads SYDVKM. The V end was cut by 7 bases, the J end by 4 bases, with 17 bases between. The CDR3 runs 14 residues. The CDR3 region is CASKGGGQTYEQYF. CDR3 sequence (DNA): TGTGCCAGCAAAGGTGGGGGACAAACTTACGAGCAGTACTTC.